Shown below are 11 T cell receptor beta chains from a single sample sequenced in a study of blood T cell repertoires in COVID-19. Some clones are missing from TCRdb's copy, which holds only in-frame ones; the method was immunoSEQ multiplex PCR. The table records a few hundred thousand clones, about 91% of them present only once. The material sequenced was PBMCs or T cells enriched from blood (not recorded which). These receptors originate from a middle-aged woman with acute COVID-19.

This chain uses TRBV12-3 or TRBV12-4 with TRBJ1-2; D is possibly TRBD1 (6 bases). V was pared by 6 bases and J by 5 bases, with 13 bases between. This CDR3 has 13 residues. The CDR3 bases are TGTGCCAGCAGCTCAGGACAGCTATATGGCTACACCTTC. Amino acids: CASSSGQLYGYTF.

The J gene is TRBJ1-6, the V gene TRBV27, with a possible D match to TRBD1 (6 bases). Germline V gene sequence: CDR1 MNHEY, CDR2 SMNVEV (reference sequence). The CDR3 totals 18 residues. Trimming shortened V by 2 bases and J by 6 bases, and 20 bases separated the two germline ends. The CDR3: CASSLPAGGGLRNSPLHF. In DNA form, the CDR3 reads TGTGCCAGCAGTTTACCCGCCGGGGGGGGGCTACGTAATTCACCCCTCCACTTT.

This chain uses TRBV6-5 with TRBJ2-1; 12 nucleotides agree with TRBD2. This CDR3 has 15 amino acids. Germline V gene data show CDR1 as MNHEY and CDR2 as SVGAGI. V lost 4 bases and J lost 10; bases outside the gene matches: 8. As DNA, the CDR3 is TGTGCCAGCAGTTCCAGACTAGCGGGAGAGTTCGAGCAGTTCTTC. This codes for CASSSRLAGEFEQFF.

Written as DNA, the CDR3 is TGTGCCAGCAGCGTAGAACTAACCGGGGAGCTGTTTTTT. This sequence encodes CASSVELTGELFF. The V gene is TRBV9, the J gene TRBJ2-2; no clear D gene. The V and J ends lost 0 bases and 5 bases respectively, with 5 bases between them. CDR1 is SGDLS and CDR2 is YYNGEE in the germline V gene. The CDR3 length is 13 residues.

The chain recombines TRBV19 with TRBJ1-2; 10 positions match TRBD1. The CDR3 sequence is 14 residues long. J gave up 7 bases and V 7 bases, and 9 bases lay outside the gene matches. Germline lookup yields CDR1 LNHDA and CDR2 SQIVND (reference sequence). Here the CDR3 DNA reads TGTGCCAGTACCCCGGGGACAGGGGCGTCTGGCTACACCTTC. As protein: CASTPGTGASGYTF.

The J gene is TRBJ2-3, the V gene TRBV20-1, with 11 bases lining up with TRBD2. Germline CDR1 is DFQATT and CDR2 is SNEGSKA (reference sequence). This CDR3 comprises 15 residues. The junction had 2 bases not matched to a gene; V was cut back by 3 bases and J by 0 bases. CDR3 residues: CSASRTSGSTDTQYF. The CDR3 coding sequence is TGCAGTGCTAGTCGGACTAGCGGGAGCACAGATACGCAGTATTTT.

The rearrangement links TRBV29-1 to TRBJ2-1, with a tentative D call TRBD1 (5 bases). Trimming removed 4 bases from V and 1 base from J, with 11 bases in between. Germline V gives CDR1 SQVTM, CDR2 ANQGSEA. The CDR3 has 14 residues. DNA of the CDR3: TGCAGCGTTGCCCGTGACAGATCCTACAATGAGCAGTTCTTC. This sequence encodes CSVARDRSYNEQFF.

J is TRBJ2-1 and V is TRBV5-1, with TRBD2 identical over 7 bases. The CDR3 extends over 17 amino acids. Germline CDR1 reads SGHRS; CDR2 reads YFSETQ. V lost 5 bases, J lost 7 bases, and 18 bases stayed unmatched. The CDR3 reads CASSFDGRSGKLNEQFF. In DNA form, the CDR3 reads TGCGCCAGCAGTTTCGACGGGAGAAGCGGGAAGTTAAATGAGCAGTTCTTC. Full variable domain (missing parts from reference TRBV5-1 and TRBJ2-1): KAGVTQTPRYLIKTRGQQVTLSCSPISGHRSVSWYQQTPGQGLQFLFEYFSETQRNKGNFPGRFSGRQFSNSRSEMNVSTLELGDSALYLCASSFDGRSGKLNEQFFGPGTRLTVL.

The V gene is TRBV5-4, the J gene TRBJ2-1; D is possibly TRBD2 (7 bases). CDR1 SGHNT and CDR2 YYREEE come from the germline V gene (reference sequence). This CDR3 is built from 15 residues. Trimming shortened V by 0 bases and J by 5 bases, and 12 bases separated the two germline ends. This CDR3 is CASSLDTGRDNEQFF. In nucleotides, the CDR3 is TGTGCCAGCAGCTTGGACACAGGGAGGGACAATGAGCAGTTCTTC.

The table lists this clone with a few counts. The chain couples TRBV2 to TRBJ1-5; D not certain. The ends were cut back, 4 bases at V and 2 bases at J, with 6 bases in the middle. The CDR3 covers 13 residues. Germline loops: CDR1 SNHLY, CDR2 FYNNEI. The CDR3 nucleotides are TGTGCCAGCAGTGGGCTAGGCAATCAGCCCCAGCATTTT. Translation: CASSGLGNQPQHF. Variable domain in full (rest from reference TRBV2 and TRBJ1-5): EPEVTQTPSHQVTQMGQEVILRCVPISNHLYFYWYRQILGQKVEFLVSFYNNEISEKSEIFDDQFSVERPDGSNFTLKIRSTKLEDSAMYFCASSGLGNQPQHFGDGTRLSIL.

The V gene is TRBV30, the J gene TRBJ1-6; TRBD1 matches at 7 bases. CDR3 length: 14 amino acids. Germline CDR1 GTSNPN, CDR2 SVGIG (reference sequence). V lost 8 bases, J lost 6 bases, and 10 bases stayed unmatched. The CDR3 is CAGSPGQINSPLHF. CDR3 bases: TGTGCCGGCTCGCCGGGACAGATTAATTCACCCCTCCACTTT.